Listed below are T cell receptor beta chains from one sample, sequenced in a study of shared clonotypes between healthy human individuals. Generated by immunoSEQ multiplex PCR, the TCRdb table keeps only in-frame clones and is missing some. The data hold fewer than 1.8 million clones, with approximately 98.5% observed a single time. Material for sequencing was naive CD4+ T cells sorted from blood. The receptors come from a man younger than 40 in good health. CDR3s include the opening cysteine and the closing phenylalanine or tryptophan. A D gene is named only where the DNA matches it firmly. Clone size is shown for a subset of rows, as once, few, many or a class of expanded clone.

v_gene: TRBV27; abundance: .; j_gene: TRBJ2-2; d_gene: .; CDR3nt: TGTGCCAGCAGTCCTCAGACGGGACCTACCGGGGAGCTGTTTTTT; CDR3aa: CASSPQTGPTGELFF
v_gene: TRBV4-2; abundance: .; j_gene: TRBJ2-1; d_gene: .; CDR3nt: TGTGCCAGCAGCCCTCCACGGGGCCGGGATGAGCAGTTCTTC; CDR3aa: CASSPPRGRDEQFF
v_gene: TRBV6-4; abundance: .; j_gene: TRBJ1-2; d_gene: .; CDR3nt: TGTGCCAGCAGTGATGCGGGGCAGGCTTACACCTTC; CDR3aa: CASSDAGQAYTF
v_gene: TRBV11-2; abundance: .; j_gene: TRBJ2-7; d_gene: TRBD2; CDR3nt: TGTGCCAGCAGCCCTCAAAGGACTAGCGGGAGGTACGAGCAGTACTTC; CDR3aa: CASSPQRTSGRYEQYF
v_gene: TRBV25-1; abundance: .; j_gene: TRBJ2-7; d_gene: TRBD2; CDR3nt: TGTGCCAGCAGCCCTCGGAGCGGGACCCCCTACGAGCAGTACTTC; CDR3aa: CASSPRSGTPYEQYF
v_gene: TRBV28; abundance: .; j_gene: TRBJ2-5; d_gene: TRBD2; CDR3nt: TGTGCCAGCAGTCAGTGGGAGGGCCAGCAAGAGACCCAGTACTTC; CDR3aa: CASSQWEGQQETQYF
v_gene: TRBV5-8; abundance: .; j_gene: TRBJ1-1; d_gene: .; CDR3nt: TGTGCCAGCAGCTTGTACAGCATGAACACTGAAGCTTTCTTT; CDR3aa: CASSLYSMNTEAFF
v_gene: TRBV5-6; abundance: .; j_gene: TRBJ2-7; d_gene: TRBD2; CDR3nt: TGTGCCAGCAGCCCACTAGCGGGATCCTACGAGCAGTACTTC; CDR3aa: CASSPLAGSYEQYF
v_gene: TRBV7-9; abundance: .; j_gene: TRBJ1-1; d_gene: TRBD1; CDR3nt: TGTGCCAGCAGCATTATACAGGGGGCGCAGGCTGAAGCTTTCTTT; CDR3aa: CASSIIQGAQAEAFF
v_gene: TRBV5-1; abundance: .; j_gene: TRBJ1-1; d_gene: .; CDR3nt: TGCGCCAGCAGCCCGAGGACCGTCACTGAAGCTTTCTTT; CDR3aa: CASSPRTVTEAFF
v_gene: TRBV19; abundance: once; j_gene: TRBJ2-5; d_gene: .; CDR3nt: TGTGCCAGTAGTCCTGCAACGGGAGCAGAGACCCAGTACTTC; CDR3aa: CASSPATGAETQYF
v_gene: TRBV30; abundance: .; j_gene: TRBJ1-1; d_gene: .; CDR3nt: TGTGCCTGGAGGCGGACCAACACTGAAGCTTTCTTT; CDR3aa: CAWRRTNTEAFF
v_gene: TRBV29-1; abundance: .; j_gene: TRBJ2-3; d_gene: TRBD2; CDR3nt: TGCAGCGTCGCTAGACTACTAGCGGGAGGGTCCGGGGGAGCGCAGTATTTT; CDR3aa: CSVARLLAGGSGGAQYF
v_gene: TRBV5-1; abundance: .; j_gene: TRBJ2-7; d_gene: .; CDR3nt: TGCGCCAGCGGCCCGGGGGTCACCTACGAGCAGTACTTC; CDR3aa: CASGPGVTYEQYF
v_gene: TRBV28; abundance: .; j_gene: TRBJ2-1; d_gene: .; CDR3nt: TGTGCCAGCACAGGCGGACATGAGCAGTTCTTC; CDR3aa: CASTGGHEQFF
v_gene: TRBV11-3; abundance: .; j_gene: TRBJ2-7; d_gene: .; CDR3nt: TGTGCCAGCAGCTCCGGACAGTTACCCCCCTACGAGCAGTACTTC; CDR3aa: CASSSGQLPPYEQYF
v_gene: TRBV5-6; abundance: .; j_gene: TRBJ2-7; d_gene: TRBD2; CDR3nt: TGTGCCAGCAGCCTCGGGACTAGCGCTTCCTACGAGCAGTACTTC; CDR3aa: CASSLGTSASYEQYF
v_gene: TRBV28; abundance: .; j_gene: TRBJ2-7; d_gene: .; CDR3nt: TGTGCCAGCAGGGGCAACGAGCAGTACTTC; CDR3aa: CASRGNEQYF
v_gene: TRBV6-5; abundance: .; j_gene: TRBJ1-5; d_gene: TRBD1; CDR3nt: TGTGCCAGCAGTAAGGACAGGGGCAGTCAGCCCCAGCATTTT; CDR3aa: CASSKDRGSQPQHF
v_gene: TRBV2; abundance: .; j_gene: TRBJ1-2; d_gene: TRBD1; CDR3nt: TGTGCCAGCAGTGAAAAGACAGGGGAGCCCATTGGCTACACCTTC; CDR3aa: CASSEKTGEPIGYTF
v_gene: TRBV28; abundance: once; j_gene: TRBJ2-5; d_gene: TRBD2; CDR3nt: TGTGCCAGCAAACCTCGGACTAGCGGCCAAGAGACCCAGTACTTC; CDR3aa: CASKPRTSGQETQYF
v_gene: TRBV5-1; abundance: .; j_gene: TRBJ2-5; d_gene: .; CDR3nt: TGCGCCAGCAGCAACGGACCGAGCCAAGAGACCCAGTACTTC; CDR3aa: CASSNGPSQETQYF
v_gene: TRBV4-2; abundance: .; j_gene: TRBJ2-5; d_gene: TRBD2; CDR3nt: TGTGCCAGCAGCCAAGGAACTAGCGAACAAGAGACCCAGTACTTC; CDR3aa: CASSQGTSEQETQYF
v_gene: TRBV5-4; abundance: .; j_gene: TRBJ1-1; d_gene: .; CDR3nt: TGTGCCAGCAGTTCCTATGACACTGAAGCTTTCTTT; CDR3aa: CASSSYDTEAFF
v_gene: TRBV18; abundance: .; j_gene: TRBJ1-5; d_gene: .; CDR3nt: TGTGCCAGCTCACCACCGGGGGATCGCAATCAGCCCCAGCATTTT; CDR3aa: CASSPPGDRNQPQHF
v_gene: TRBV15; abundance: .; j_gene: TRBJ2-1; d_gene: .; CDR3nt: TGTGCCACCAGCAGAGATTTAACTAGCAGCTCCCCATTCTACAATGAGCAGTTCTTC; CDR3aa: CATSRDLTSSSPFYNEQFF
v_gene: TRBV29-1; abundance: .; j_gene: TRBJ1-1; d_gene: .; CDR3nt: TGCAGCGTTGTCCCCGGGATGAACACTGAAGCTTTCTTT; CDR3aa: CSVVPGMNTEAFF
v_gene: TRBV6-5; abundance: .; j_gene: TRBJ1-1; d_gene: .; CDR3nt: TGTGCCAGCAGTTACCTCGGATCAGGCACTGAAGCTTTCTTT; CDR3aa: CASSYLGSGTEAFF
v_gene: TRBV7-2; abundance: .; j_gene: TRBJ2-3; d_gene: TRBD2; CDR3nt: TGTGCCAGCAGCCTGAGACTAGCGAGCACAGATACGCAGTATTTT; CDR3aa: CASSLRLASTDTQYF
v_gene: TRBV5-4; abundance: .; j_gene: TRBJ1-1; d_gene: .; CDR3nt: TGTGCCAGCAGCTTGGAAGGGTTGAACACTGAAGCTTTCTTT; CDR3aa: CASSLEGLNTEAFF
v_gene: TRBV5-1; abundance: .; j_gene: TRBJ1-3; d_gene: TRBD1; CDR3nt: TGCGCCAGCAGCGGAACTACAGGGGGAGGTGGAAACACCATATATTTT; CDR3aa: CASSGTTGGGGNTIYF
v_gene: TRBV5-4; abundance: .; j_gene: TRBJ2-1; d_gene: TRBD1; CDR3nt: TGTGCCAGCAGCTACGAGGTATTCGGACAGGGAAATCCTGAGCAGTTCTTC; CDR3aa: CASSYEVFGQGNPEQFF
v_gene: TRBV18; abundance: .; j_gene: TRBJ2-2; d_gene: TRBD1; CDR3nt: TGTGCCAGCTCACCGACAGGGCCCGGGGAGCTGTTTTTT; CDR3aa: CASSPTGPGELFF
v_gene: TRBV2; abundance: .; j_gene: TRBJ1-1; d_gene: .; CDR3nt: TGTGCCAGCAGTCTCGGACAGCTCATCAACACTGAAGCTTTCTTT; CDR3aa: CASSLGQLINTEAFF
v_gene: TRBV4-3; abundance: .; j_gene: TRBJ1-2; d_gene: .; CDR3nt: TGCGCCAGCAGCCAAGATAGTTCAGGGCGATGGGATGGCTACACCTTC; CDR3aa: CASSQDSSGRWDGYTF
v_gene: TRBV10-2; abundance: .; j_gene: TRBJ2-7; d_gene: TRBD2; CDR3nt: TGCGCCACCAGATCGACTAGCGGTTACGAGCAGTACTTC; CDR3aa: CATRSTSGYEQYF
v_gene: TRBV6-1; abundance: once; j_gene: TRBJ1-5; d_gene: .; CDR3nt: TGTGCCAGCAAGGACAGAGGTTACAATCAGCCCCAGCATTTT; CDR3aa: CASKDRGYNQPQHF
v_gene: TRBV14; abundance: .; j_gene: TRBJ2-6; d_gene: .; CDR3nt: TGTGCCAGCAGGCCGTCTGGGGCCAACGTCCTGACTTTC; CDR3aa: CASRPSGANVLTF
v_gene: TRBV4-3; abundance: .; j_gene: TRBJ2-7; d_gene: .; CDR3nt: TGCGCCAGCAGCCAAGATCGGGGTATCGGGGGCCTTTTCTACGAGCAGTACTTC; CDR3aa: CASSQDRGIGGLFYEQYF
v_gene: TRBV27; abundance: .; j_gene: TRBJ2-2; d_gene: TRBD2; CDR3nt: TGTGCCAGCAGTTTGCTAGCGGGAGTACCCGGGGAGCTGTTTTTT; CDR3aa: CASSLLAGVPGELFF
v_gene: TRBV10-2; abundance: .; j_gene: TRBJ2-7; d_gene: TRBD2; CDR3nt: TGCGCCAGCAGGGGGACTAGCGGGAACCCCCAAGCGGAATTC; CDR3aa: CASRGTSGNPQAEF
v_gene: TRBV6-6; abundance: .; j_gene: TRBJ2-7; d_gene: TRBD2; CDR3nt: TGTGCCAGCAGTTATGGAATAGGACTAGCAATCGAGCAGTACTTC; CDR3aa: CASSYGIGLAIEQYF
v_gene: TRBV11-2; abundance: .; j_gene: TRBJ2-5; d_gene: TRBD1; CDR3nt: TGTGCCAGCAGCTTACCCCAGGGGGCGGGAGAGACCCAGTACTTC; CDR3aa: CASSLPQGAGETQYF
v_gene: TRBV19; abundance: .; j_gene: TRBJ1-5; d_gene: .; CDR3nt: TGTGCCAGCTCAGTCGAGGGTTATCAGCCCCAGCATTTT; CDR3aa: CASSVEGYQPQHF
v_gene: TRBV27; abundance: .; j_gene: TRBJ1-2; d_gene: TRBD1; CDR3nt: TGTGCAACCGGGGACAGGGTTAAGGATGGCTACACCTTC; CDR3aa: CATGDRVKDGYTF
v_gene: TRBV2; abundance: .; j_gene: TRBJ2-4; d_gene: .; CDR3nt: TGTGCCAGCAGTGAAGGGAAAGGGCTCACCGGGTACTTC; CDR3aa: CASSEGKGLTGYF
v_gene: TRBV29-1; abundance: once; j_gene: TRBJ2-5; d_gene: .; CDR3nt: TGCAGCGTTGAACCGGGCGAGACCCAGTACTTC; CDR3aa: CSVEPGETQYF
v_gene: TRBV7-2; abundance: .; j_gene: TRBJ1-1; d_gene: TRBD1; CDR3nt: TGTGCCAGCAGTTTGCGGACAGGTAGCACTGAAGCTTTCTTT; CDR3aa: CASSLRTGSTEAFF
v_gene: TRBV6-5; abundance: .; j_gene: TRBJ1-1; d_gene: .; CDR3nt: TGTGCCAGCAGTTACCAACGGGGCATGAACACTGAAGCTTTCTTT; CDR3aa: CASSYQRGMNTEAFF
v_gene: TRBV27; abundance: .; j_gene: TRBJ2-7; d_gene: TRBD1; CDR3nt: TGTGCCAGCAGTTTAGACAGGGGGTATCGTGAGCAGTACTTC; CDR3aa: CASSLDRGYREQYF
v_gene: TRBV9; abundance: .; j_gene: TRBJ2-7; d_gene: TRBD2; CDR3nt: TGTGCCGGCGGGAGGGGCCCCGGGGGTGAGCAGTACTTC; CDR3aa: CAGGRGPGGEQYF
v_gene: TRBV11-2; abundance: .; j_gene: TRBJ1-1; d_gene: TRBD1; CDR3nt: TGTGCCAGCAGCTTAGTAGGACAGGGGGTCACTGAAGCTTTCTTT; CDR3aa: CASSLVGQGVTEAFF
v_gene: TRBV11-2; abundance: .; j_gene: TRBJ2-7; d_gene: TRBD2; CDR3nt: TGTGCCAGCAGCTCCAGCGGGAGCGGCTACGAGCAGTACTTC; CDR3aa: CASSSSGSGYEQYF
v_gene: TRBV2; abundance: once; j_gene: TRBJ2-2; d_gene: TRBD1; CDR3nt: TGTGCCAGAAGACAGGGGGCCGGGGAGCTGTTTTTT; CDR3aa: CARRQGAGELFF
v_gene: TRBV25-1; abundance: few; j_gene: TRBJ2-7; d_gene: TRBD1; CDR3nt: TGTGCCAGCAGGTGGACAGGGGACGAGCAGTACTTC; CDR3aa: CASRWTGDEQYF
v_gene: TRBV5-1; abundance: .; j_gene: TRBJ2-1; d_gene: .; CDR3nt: TGCGCCAGCAGCTTGGTCGGGGGCACCACCTACAATGAGCAGTTCTTC; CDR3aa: CASSLVGGTTYNEQFF
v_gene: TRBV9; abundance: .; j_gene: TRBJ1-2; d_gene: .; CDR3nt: TGTGCCAGCAGCGTAGGGAGAAACTATGGCTACACCTTC; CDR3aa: CASSVGRNYGYTF
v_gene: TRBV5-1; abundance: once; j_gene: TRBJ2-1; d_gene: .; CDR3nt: TGCGCCAGCAGTTTTGGATCGAGTCCTAATGAGCAGTTCTTC; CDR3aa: CASSFGSSPNEQFF
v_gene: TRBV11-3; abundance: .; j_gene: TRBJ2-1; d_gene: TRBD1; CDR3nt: TGTGCCAGCAGCGTAGACAGGGCGGACGATGAGCAGTTCTTC; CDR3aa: CASSVDRADDEQFF
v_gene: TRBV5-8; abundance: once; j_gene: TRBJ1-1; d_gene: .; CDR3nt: TGTGCCAGCATCCCCCCGGGCCGTCTCAACACTGAAGCTTTCTTT; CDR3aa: CASIPPGRLNTEAFF